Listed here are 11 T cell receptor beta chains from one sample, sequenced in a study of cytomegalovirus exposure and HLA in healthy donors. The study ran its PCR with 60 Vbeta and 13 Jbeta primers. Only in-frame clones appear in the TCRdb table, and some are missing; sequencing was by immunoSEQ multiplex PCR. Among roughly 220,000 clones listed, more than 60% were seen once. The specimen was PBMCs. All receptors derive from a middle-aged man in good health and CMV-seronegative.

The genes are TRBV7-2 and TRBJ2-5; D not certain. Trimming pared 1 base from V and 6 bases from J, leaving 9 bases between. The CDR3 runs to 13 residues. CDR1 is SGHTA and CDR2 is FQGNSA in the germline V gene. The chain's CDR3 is CASSLDQRQTQYF. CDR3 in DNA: TGTGCCAGCAGCTTAGATCAGAGGCAGACCCAGTACTTC.

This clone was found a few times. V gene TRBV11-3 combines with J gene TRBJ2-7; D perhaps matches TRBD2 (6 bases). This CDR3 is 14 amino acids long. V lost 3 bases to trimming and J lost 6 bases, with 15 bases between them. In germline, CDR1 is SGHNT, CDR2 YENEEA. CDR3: CASSFGSRDGEQYF. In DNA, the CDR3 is TGTGCCAGCAGCTTCGGGAGCCGCGACGGCGAGCAGTACTTC.

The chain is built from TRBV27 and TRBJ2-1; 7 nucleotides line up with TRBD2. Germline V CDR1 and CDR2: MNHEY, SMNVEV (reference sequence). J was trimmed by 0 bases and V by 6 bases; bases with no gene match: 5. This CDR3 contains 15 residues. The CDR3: CASRIAGRSYNEQFF. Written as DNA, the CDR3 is TGTGCCAGCAGGATAGCGGGCCGCTCCTACAATGAGCAGTTCTTC.

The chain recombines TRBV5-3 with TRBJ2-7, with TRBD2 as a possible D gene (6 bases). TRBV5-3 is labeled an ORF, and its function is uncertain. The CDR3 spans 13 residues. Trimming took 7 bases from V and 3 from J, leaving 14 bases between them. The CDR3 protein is CARFRGTFYEQYF. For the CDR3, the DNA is TGTGCCAGATTTCGCGGGACCTTCTACGAGCAGTACTTC.

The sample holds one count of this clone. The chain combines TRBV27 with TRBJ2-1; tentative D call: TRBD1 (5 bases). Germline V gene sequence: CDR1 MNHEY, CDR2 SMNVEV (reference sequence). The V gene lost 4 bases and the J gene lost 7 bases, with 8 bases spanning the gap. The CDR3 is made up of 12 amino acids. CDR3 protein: CASSSQGNEQFF. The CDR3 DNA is TGTGCCAGCAGTTCCCAGGGAAATGAGCAGTTCTTC.

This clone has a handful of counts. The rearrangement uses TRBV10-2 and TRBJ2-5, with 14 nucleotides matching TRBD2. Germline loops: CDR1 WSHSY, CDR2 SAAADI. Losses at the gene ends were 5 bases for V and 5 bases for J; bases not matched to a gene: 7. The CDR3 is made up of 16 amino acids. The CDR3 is CASSSTSGRAEETQYF. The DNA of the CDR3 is TGCGCCAGCAGTTCGACTAGCGGGAGGGCCGAGGAGACCCAGTACTTC.

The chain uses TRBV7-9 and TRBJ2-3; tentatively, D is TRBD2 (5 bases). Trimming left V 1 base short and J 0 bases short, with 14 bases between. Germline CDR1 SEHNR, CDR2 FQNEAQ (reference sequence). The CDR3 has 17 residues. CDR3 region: CASSLDRFQRSTDTQYF. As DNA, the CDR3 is TGTGCCAGCAGCTTAGACCGGTTCCAGCGGAGCACAGATACGCAGTATTTT.

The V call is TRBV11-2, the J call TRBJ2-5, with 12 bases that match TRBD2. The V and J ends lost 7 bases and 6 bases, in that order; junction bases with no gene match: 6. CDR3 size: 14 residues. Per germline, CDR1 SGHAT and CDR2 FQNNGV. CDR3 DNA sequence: TGTGCCAGCACCTGGGGACTAGCGGGTCAGACCCAGTACTTC. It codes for CASTWGLAGQTQYF.

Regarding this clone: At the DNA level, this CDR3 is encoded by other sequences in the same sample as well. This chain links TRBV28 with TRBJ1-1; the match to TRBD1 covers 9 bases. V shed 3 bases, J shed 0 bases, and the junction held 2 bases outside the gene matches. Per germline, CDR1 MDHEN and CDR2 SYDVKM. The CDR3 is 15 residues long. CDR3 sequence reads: CASSFGDRVNTEAFF. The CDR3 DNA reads TGTGCCAGCAGTTTCGGGGACAGGGTGAACACTGAAGCTTTCTTT.

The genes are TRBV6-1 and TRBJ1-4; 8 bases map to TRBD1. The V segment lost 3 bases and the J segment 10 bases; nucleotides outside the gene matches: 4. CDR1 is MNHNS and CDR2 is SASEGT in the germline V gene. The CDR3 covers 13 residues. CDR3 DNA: TGTGCCAGCAGTGAGACAGGGGTCGGAAAACTGTTTTTT. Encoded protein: CASSETGVGKLFF.

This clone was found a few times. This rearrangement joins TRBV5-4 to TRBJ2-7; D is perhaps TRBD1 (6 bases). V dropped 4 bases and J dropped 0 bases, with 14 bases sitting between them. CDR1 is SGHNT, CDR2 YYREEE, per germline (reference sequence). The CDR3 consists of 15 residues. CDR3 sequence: CASSRDRTSSYEQYF. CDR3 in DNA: TGTGCCAGCAGCCGCGACAGGACGAGCTCCTACGAGCAGTACTTC.